This T cell receptor beta chain was profiled in a study of T cells in Graves' hyperthyroidism and ophthalmopathy (dated by TCRdb to about 2019). Study-level background: Peripheral blood was collected at initial diagnosis, before any treatment. The paper describes TCR Vbeta CDR3 sequencing of around 130 peripheral blood samples, made up of about 41 ophthalmopathy patients, over 70 hyperthyroidism patients and some 17 progressor patients. In about 6 Graves' hyperthyroidism patients, the study also compared T-cell repertoires from thyroid tissue with T-cell repertoires from blood. Whether ophthalmopathy could be predicted prospectively was tested in an independent validation cohort made up of approximately 19 hyperthyroidism patients plus 17 patients who later progressed to ophthalmopathy. The 100 discovery patients were randomly split 7:3 into training and test sets. After sampling, hyperthyroidism patients received methimazole starting at 30 mg daily, and ophthalmopathy patients received high-dose intravenous methylprednisolone. To identify distinguishing TCR V-J signatures, a discovery cohort of 90 to 100 patients was used, comprising approximately 40 with Graves' ophthalmopathy and around 60 with stable Graves' hyperthyroidism.

Hyperthyroidism patients were newly diagnosed, with disease duration under 2 months, and aged 18 to 65 years. Patients with uncontrolled infections, other autoimmune diseases, pregnancy or lactation were excluded. Diagnoses relied on clinical symptoms, serum thyroxine and TRAb, thyroid ultrasound and orbital computed tomography. Blood from progressor patients was collected at the time of first diagnosis with hyperthyroidism, before any ophthalmopathy symptoms had appeared. PBMCs were separated from 7.5 to 10 ml of fresh peripheral blood using Ficoll-Paque density gradient centrifugation. Progressor patients were defined as those initially diagnosed with Graves' hyperthyroidism in whom ophthalmopathy developed during follow-up. Trizol reagent was used to extract total RNA, and RNA quality was then checked on an Agilent 2100 Bioanalyzer. The TCR beta CDR3 regions were amplified from the RNA transcripts. The TCR CDR3 was subjected to a first round of RT-PCR using the HTBI primer set and the Qiagen OneStep RT-PCR kit. Libraries were constructed in a second round of multiplex PCR, after which size selection and purification were carried out. The libraries were sequenced on an Illumina HiSeq2000 using paired-end 100 bp reads. As for the authors' bioinformatics: SOAPnuke was used to process the raw data, throwing out any read that contained adapters or uncalled bases, had a mean Phred below 15, or lacked an exact constant-primer or identifier match. High-quality paired reads were merged with COPE v1.2.5, and unique nucleotide sequences were defined as clonotypes. Clonotypes were aligned to IMGT TRBV, TRBD and TRBJ reference segments using MiTCR v1.1. Only V-J combinations with frequency above 0.0001, covering 99.2% of repertoires, were analysed. A TCS score was defined as the ratio between F50 (clonal expansion) and ExV (chaos), using BLOSUM62-based TCRdist between CDR3 peptides within each V-J. Welch's t-statistics and random forest reduced roughly 540 V-J features to 13, which were used in a naive Bayes classifier (R e1071). TCRdb passed the public sequencing reads through fastp at Q25 and MiXCR, retaining productive beta sequences. CDR3 protein sequences are deduplicated, and each keeps its most common genes and DNA. TCRdb's processing, not the authors' own work, is the source of the V and J calls. The sample table records nearly 600,000 distinct CDR3 sequences; over 11% of these occur just once. The ten largest clones capture roughly 5.5% of the sample.

The trim is 7 bases for V and 3 bases for J, with a gap of 12 bases between the germline ends. The CDR3 contains 14 residues, cysteine and phenylalanine counted. The read is trimmed to its CDR3 DNA, 42 bases read in frame from base 1. The paper as a whole reports these results and caveats: During validation, the model predicted progression to ophthalmopathy a median of about 6.5 months ahead of onset, with 60% to 71% sensitivity and 72% to 80% specificity. No statistical method was used to set the sample size in advance, and investigators knew the group allocation. Most expanded thyroid clonotypes (frequency above 0.001) were also detected in blood, suggesting blood repertoires may reflect thyroid immune responses. A 13 V-J signature model separated ophthalmopathy from stable hyperthyroidism, with over 85% sensitivity and around 84% specificity in cross-validation and 80%/75% in testing.

This clonotype was seen ten or more times. This clone's antigen is unknown. The sample holds no much larger clone one base away, and base qualities are not on file. Sequenced sample: blood. Recombination connected TRBV12-3 or TRBV12-4 to TRBJ2-2; the D region possibly corresponds to TRBD1 (6 bases align). The TCR comes from a woman in her twenties or thirties with Graves' hyperthyroidism that later progressed to Graves' ophthalmopathy. The CDR3 protein: CASNGGADTGELFF. The nucleotide sequence reads as follows: TGTGCCAGCAATGGGGGCGCGGACACCGGGGAGCTGTTTTTT.